This T cell receptor beta chain was sequenced during a study of blood T cell repertoires in COVID-19. Using immunoSEQ multiplex PCR, the repertoire was profiled, and TCRdb retains in-frame clones only, with some absent. In the table there are 160,000 or so clones, roughly 90% of which are singletons. In germline, CDR1 is KGHDR, CDR2 SFDVKD. CDR3 length equals 16 residues. V dropped 9 bases and J dropped 2; count of bases not matched to a gene: 12. This clone was seen a handful of times. The origin of this receptor is a woman in her 50s with acute or convalescent COVID-19. The chain is built from TRBV24-1 and TRBJ1-2; 9 positions match TRBD1. Sequencing input: peripheral blood. The CDR3 region is CATAPGQGLINYGYTF. DNA of the CDR3: TGTGCCACCGCTCCGGGACAGGGTCTTATAAACTATGGCTACACCTTC.